This TCR beta chain was retrieved from a study of T cell repertoires in cytomegalovirus infection. About the study: Indications of both CMV infection and matching HLA type were provided by public TCR beta signatures. Study-wide findings and caveats: The ex vivo response was dominated by HLA-C-restricted CMV-specific TCR beta clonotypes. Cumulated frequencies of public TCR beta families served to identify carriers of CMV plus the relevant HLA.

Comment on this clonotype: What it binds is unknown.

V lost 8 bases and J 5 bases, leaving 15 bases between the germline ends. Germline V gives CDR1 SQVTM, CDR2 ANQGSEA. There are 12 residues in the CDR3. TCRdb re-analysed the reads in MiXCR, keeping a single row per CDR3 protein. The table includes about 60,000 distinct CDR3 sequences, 25% to 40% detected once. This clonotype was obtained from a human donor in good health (CMV status not recorded). Some clones in this sample may be carry-over from other donors' samples. Sequencing input: PBMCs, sequenced either directly or after in vitro stimulation (not recorded which). This rearrangement joins TRBV29-1 to TRBJ2-5, with D uncertain. The CDR3 nucleotides are TGCAGCTCTTCGACTGCCCGGGAGACCCAGTACTTC. Protein: CSSSTARETQYF.